The 24 T cell receptor beta chains below were found in one sample sequenced in a study of cytomegalovirus exposure and HLA in healthy donors. The PCR made use of 60 Vbeta and 13 Jbeta primers. Profiling relied on immunoSEQ multiplex PCR, and the TCRdb table lists in-frame clones only, not all of them. Of some 150,000 clones listed, over 65% are singletons. Sequencing used PBMCs. The receptors originated from a female donor in good health and CMV-seropositive.

The chain carries TRBV5-1 and TRBJ2-3, with TRBD2 identical over 11 bases. The CDR3 has 20 amino acids. Losses at the gene ends were 2 bases for V and 0 bases for J; bases not matched to a gene: 14. CDR1 SGHRS and CDR2 YFSETQ come from the germline V gene. This chain's CDR3 is CASSFGGLAGGVSSTDTQYF. The CDR3 DNA sequence: TGCGCCAGCAGCTTCGGGGGGCTAGCGGGAGGAGTTTCGAGCACAGATACGCAGTATTTT.

This clone was observed a few times. V gene TRBV6-1 combines with J gene TRBJ2-5; 8 nucleotides line up with TRBD1. This CDR3 region has 13 residues. V gave up 6 bases and J gave up 3 bases; unmatched junction bases: 3. The germline V gene encodes CDR1 MNHNS and CDR2 SASEGT. CDR3 loop: CASRRQGKETQYF. CDR3 nucleotides: TGTGCCAGCAGACGACAGGGGAAAGAGACCCAGTACTTC.

This chain uses TRBV7-9 with TRBJ1-2; 7 bases map to TRBD1. This CDR3 region has 15 residues. After removal of 5 bases from V and 2 bases from J, the junction contained 8 bases not matched to a gene. CDR1 is SEHNR, CDR2 FQNEAQ, per germline (reference sequence). In nucleotides, the CDR3 is TGTGCCAGCAGCCCAGGGACAGCCCTAAACTATGGCTACACCTTC. It encodes CASSPGTALNYGYTF.

The rearrangement joins TRBV7-2 to TRBJ2-1; D perhaps matches TRBD2 (5 bases). The germline gives CDR1 SGHTA, CDR2 FQGNSA. The CDR3 has 13 residues. V lost 1 base to trimming and J lost 10 bases, with 11 bases between them. CDR3 protein: CASSLGGSGEQFF. CDR3 DNA: TGTGCCAGCAGCTTAGGAGGGAGTGGCGAGCAGTTCTTC.

The chain is built from TRBV2 and TRBJ1-2; TRBD1 might be the D (6 bases). CDR1 is SNHLY, CDR2 FYNNEI, per germline. The CDR3 extends over 15 amino acids. The V and J ends lost 6 bases and 8 bases respectively, with 22 bases between them. Here the CDR3 DNA reads TGTGCCAGCAGACGGGCAGGGGTCAGTTTTTGGGGCTACACCTTC. It specifies CASRRAGVSFWGYTF. Full variable domain (missing parts from reference TRBV2 and TRBJ1-2): EPEVTQTPSHQVTQMGQEVILRCVPISNHLYFYWYRQILGQKVEFLVSFYNNEISEKSEIFDDQFSVERPDGSNFTLKIRSTKLEDSAMYFCASRRAGVSFWGYTFGSGTRLTVV.

The rearrangement links TRBV14 to TRBJ2-5; a possible D gene is TRBD2 (6 bases). Germline assignment: CDR1 SGHDN and CDR2 FVKESK. This CDR3 spans 14 amino acids. The V and J ends lost 1 base and 6 bases respectively, with 12 bases between them. The CDR3 spells CASSQAGLRKTQYF. DNA of the CDR3: TGTGCCAGCAGCCAAGCGGGACTCCGAAAGACCCAGTACTTC.

This clone occurred once. V usage is TRBV6-6 and J usage is TRBJ2-5, with 9 bases matching TRBD2. Germline-derived CDR1 and CDR2 are MNHNY and SVGAGI (reference sequence). The CDR3 is made up of 15 amino acids. J lost 3 bases, V lost 6 bases, and 8 bases had no gene match. In nucleotides, the CDR3 is TGTGCCAGCAGCGGCCGCCGGACTAGCGAAGAGACCCAGTACTTC. This encodes CASSGRRTSEETQYF.

V is TRBV2 and J is TRBJ2-5; 14 nucleotides line up with TRBD2. The end of the DNA is better explained by TRBJ2-7, so the J call may be wrong. This CDR3 is 15 amino acids long. Germline V gene sequence: CDR1 SNHLY, CDR2 FYNNEI. DNA for the CDR3: TGTGCCAGCAAAGAGGGGACTAGCGGGAGCTACGAGCAGTACTTC. Translation: CASKEGTSGSYEQYF.

The CDR3 sequence is CASSLLLARNTGELFF. The CDR3 DNA is TGTGCCAGCAGCTTGCTACTAGCGCGCAACACCGGGGAGCTGTTTTTT. The chain has TRBV5-4 and TRBJ2-2; 7 bases map to TRBD2. The germline V gene has CDR1 SGHNT and CDR2 YYREEE (reference sequence). V trimming: 1 base; J trimming: 2 bases; junction bases outside the gene matches: 5. CDR3 size: 16 residues.

This chain links TRBV7-2 with TRBJ1-5; 9 bases match TRBD1. Germline assignment: CDR1 SGHTA and CDR2 FQGNSA. With V trimmed by 5 bases and J by 6 bases, 8 bases remained unmatched. The CDR3 is 15 amino acids. For the CDR3, the DNA is TGTGCCAGCAGCCAGGACAGGGGTTTGGGTCAGCCCCAGCATTTT. As protein: CASSQDRGLGQPQHF. The whole variable domain, filled in from reference TRBV7-2 and TRBJ1-5, reads GAGVSQSPSNKVTEKGKDVELRCDPISGHTALYWYRQSLGQGLEFLIYFQGNSAPDKSGLPSDRFSAERTGGSVSTLTIQRTQQEDSAVYLCASSQDRGLGQPQHFGDGTRLSIL.

The count of this clone is one. The V gene is TRBV14, the J gene TRBJ2-6; a weak D match, TRBD1 (5 bases). Per germline, CDR1 SGHDN and CDR2 FVKESK. Between the trimmed V and J ends, which lost 3 bases and 4 bases, there was a span of 13 bases. The CDR3 has 16 amino acids. The CDR3 region has the DNA TGTGCCAGCAGCCAGATTGGGGCAGGCGGGGCCAACGTCCTGACTTTC. Residues: CASSQIGAGGANVLTF.

This rearrangement joins TRBV23-1 to TRBJ2-5; D might be TRBD1 (5 bases). TRBV23-1 is filed as an ORF, its function uncertain. The CDR3 spans 13 residues. The germline V and J ends were trimmed by 4 bases and 5 bases, with 11 bases remaining between them. CDR3 in amino acids: CASSLDKEETQYF. CDR3 nucleotides: TGCGCCAGCAGTCTGGACAAAGAGGAGACCCAGTACTTC.

J is TRBJ2-3 and V is TRBV5-4; D is possibly TRBD2 (5 bases). Germline V gene sequence: CDR1 SGHNT, CDR2 YYREEE (reference sequence). Trimming left V 1 base short and J 7 bases short, with 7 bases between. The CDR3 loop spans 12 amino acids. The CDR3 DNA is TGTGCCAGCAGCTTGTCGGGGAATACGCAGTATTTT. Translating it yields CASSLSGNTQYF.

This clone was seen just once. The gene calls are TRBV27 and TRBJ2-1; 11 bases agree with TRBD2. The germline gives CDR1 MNHEY, CDR2 SMNVEV (reference sequence). V shed 6 bases, J shed 13 bases, and the junction held 23 bases outside the gene matches. The CDR3 consists of 18 residues. The CDR3 DNA reads TGTGCCAGCAGCCCCCTGCGGGGTAGCGGGAGGGCGACTACCTCCCAGTTCTTC. Protein product: CASSPLRGSGRATTSQFF.

The rearrangement joins TRBV10-3 to TRBJ2-7; D is perhaps TRBD1 (6 bases). V was pared by 6 bases and J by 7 bases, with 10 bases between. The CDR3 covers 11 residues. The germline CDR1 and CDR2 sequences are ENHRY and SYGVKD. The CDR3 region is CAISAGTEQYF. DNA of the CDR3: TGTGCCATCAGCGCCGGGACAGAGCAGTACTTC.

The chain recombines TRBV2 with TRBJ1-2, with TRBD1 matching 8 bases. With V trimmed by 7 bases and J by 2 bases, 6 bases remained unmatched. The germline CDR1 and CDR2 sequences are SNHLY and FYNNEI. This CDR3 contains 14 residues. Here the CDR3 DNA reads TGTGCCAGCAATACAGGGGGAGGGAACTATGGCTACACCTTC. Amino acids: CASNTGGGNYGYTF.

The V gene is TRBV19, the J gene TRBJ1-6; D gene ambiguous. The germline CDR1 and CDR2 sequences are LNHDA and SQIVND (reference sequence). This CDR3 comprises 13 residues. V lost 5 bases and J 7 bases, leaving 9 bases between the germline ends. The CDR3 coding sequence is TGTGCCAGTAGTTGGGCGGGCAATTCACCCCTCCACTTT. It encodes CASSWAGNSPLHF.

This chain connects TRBV4-1 to TRBJ1-5; maybe TRBD1 (5 bases). The CDR3 extends over 14 amino acids. V dropped 0 bases and J dropped 7 bases, with 10 bases sitting between them. Germline V lookup: CDR1 MGHRA, CDR2 YSYEKL. The CDR3 region has the DNA TGCGCCAGCAGCCAAGACCAGGGAAGACAGCCCCAGCATTTT. Protein product: CASSQDQGRQPQHF.

This clone came up once. CDR3 coding DNA: TGCGCCAGCAACCAAAGGGACAGGACCTACAATGAGCAGTTCTTC. As protein: CASNQRDRTYNEQFF. The rearrangement joins TRBV5-1 to TRBJ2-1; 8 positions match TRBD1. Germline loops: CDR1 SGHRS, CDR2 YFSETQ. V lost 6 bases, J lost 2 bases, and 7 bases stayed unmatched. This CDR3 has 15 residues.

This chain connects TRBV5-1 to TRBJ2-5; 16 bases are a match to TRBD2. The V gene's germline CDR1 is SGHRS and CDR2 YFSETQ. This CDR3 is 16 amino acids long. V lost 6 bases, J lost 7 bases, and 9 bases stayed unmatched. CDR3 in amino acids: CASNVAGLAGGGTQYF. DNA for the CDR3: TGCGCCAGCAACGTGGCGGGACTAGCGGGAGGGGGGACCCAGTACTTC.

The V gene is TRBV11-3, the J gene TRBJ2-7, with D possibly matching TRBD2 (5 bases). The CDR3 runs to 15 residues. Trimming stripped 1 base from V and 2 bases from J, with 12 bases between. CDR1 SGHNT and CDR2 YENEEA come from the germline V gene. The CDR3 spells CASSLAAGIPYEQYF. CDR3 DNA: TGTGCCAGCAGCTTAGCTGCCGGGATCCCCTACGAGCAGTACTTC.

The J gene is TRBJ1-1, the V gene TRBV11-1, with TRBD1 matching over 7 bases. This CDR3 spans 13 amino acids. The V and J ends lost 5 bases and 1 base, in that order; junction bases with no gene match: 1. The germline CDR1 and CDR2 sequences are SGHAT and FQDESV (reference sequence). This CDR3 is CASSRTGNTEAFF. The CDR3 region has the DNA TGTGCCAGCAGCAGGACAGGGAACACTGAAGCTTTCTTT.

A single count supports this clone. The genes are TRBV18 and TRBJ1-2; D not resolved. This CDR3 is built from 13 residues. Germline V gene data show CDR1 as KGHSH and CDR2 as LQKENI. V was clipped by 5 bases and J by 1 base, with 8 bases between them. CDR3: CASSDRVNYGYTF. CDR3 nucleotide sequence: TGTGCCAGCTCAGATAGAGTTAACTATGGCTACACCTTC.

The genes are TRBV19 and TRBJ1-1; D not certain. Trimming removed 10 bases from V and 5 bases from J, with 8 bases in between. Germline CDR1 LNHDA, CDR2 SQIVND (reference sequence). This CDR3 comprises 10 residues. CDR3 region: CATGWTEAFF. The CDR3 region has the DNA TGTGCCACGGGGTGGACTGAAGCTTTCTTT.